These T cell receptor beta chains were read from a single sample in a study of T cells after yellow fever vaccination. From the 5' RACE reads, TCRdb called clonotypes with MiXCR, one entry per CDR3 protein. The sample yields 200,000 to 300,000 distinct CDR3 sequences, less than 7.5% seen once. The material was CD4+ T cells sorted from PBMCs, obtained on the day of the yellow fever booster vaccination. The receptors stem from a man aged 30 to 45 who received the YFV17D yellow fever vaccine. The CDR3 runs from the conserved cysteine through the conserved F or W. D genes are given only for firm matches. Some rows mark clone size as missing; the rest say once, few, many or name a class of expanded clone.

v_gene,j_gene,d_gene,abundance,CDR3nt,CDR3aa
TRBV19,TRBJ1-3,.,many,TGTGCCAGTAGTCCCCAGGGGCCAAGCTCTGGAAACACCATATATTTT,CASSPQGPSSGNTIYF
TRBV20-1,TRBJ1-5,.,many,TGCAGTGCTAGTCGGGGTTCGAATCAGCCCCAGCATTTT,CSASRGSNQPQHF
TRBV4-3,TRBJ2-2,.,many,TGCGCCAGCAGCCATCCCGGGGAGAGGTCCGGGGAGCTGTTTTTT,CASSHPGERSGELFF
TRBV11-2,TRBJ2-3,TRBD2,.,TGTGCCAGCAGCTTAGATGGGCGCACCACTAGCGCCTCTGTATGGGCAGATACGCAGTATTTT,CASSLDGRTTSASVWADTQYF
TRBV6-6,TRBJ2-7,.,few,TGTGCCAGCAGGAGAACAGGGGAGGGCGAGCAGTACTTC,CASRRTGEGEQYF
TRBV21-1,TRBJ2-6,.,.,TGTGCCAGCAGTTTGAACAGAGCTGGGGCCAACGTCCTGACTTTC,CASSLNRAGANVLTF
TRBV7-8,TRBJ2-2,.,many,TGTGCCAGCAGCATACGGACTCACACCGGGGAGCTGTTTTTT,CASSIRTHTGELFF
TRBV5-1,TRBJ1-4,.,.,TGCGCCAGCAGCTTCGCGGGGACTAATGAAAAACTGTTTTTT,CASSFAGTNEKLFF
TRBV24-1,TRBJ2-1,.,many,TGTGCCACCAGTGATCGAGGGTACAACAATGAGCAGTTCTTC,CATSDRGYNNEQFF
TRBV29-1,TRBJ2-5,.,many,TGCAGCGTTGTTCTGCCTAGAGAGACCCAGTACTTC,CSVVLPRETQYF
TRBV7-2,TRBJ2-4,TRBD1,few,TGTGCCAGCAGCTTATTGGATCCCAGGGGAACCGGGACAGGGGAGTCCAAAAACATTCAGTACTTC,CASSLLDPRGTGTGESKNIQYF
TRBV6-2/TRBV6-3,TRBJ2-3,.,many,TGTGCCAGCAGTTCAAGGGCGGAAGATACGCAGTATTTT,CASSSRAEDTQYF
TRBV19,TRBJ2-1,TRBD2,many,TGTGCCAGTAGTATAGATCTTGAGCGGGGCACAATGAGCAGACAGTTCTTC,CASSIDLERGTMSRQFF
TRBV5-1,TRBJ2-7,.,.,TGCGCCAGCAGCAGTTATGGGCCGGAGGTCGAGCAGTACTTC,CASSSYGPEVEQYF
TRBV18,TRBJ2-1,.,.,TGTGCCAGCTCATCCGTCTCGGAGTACAGTGAGCAGTTCTTC,CASSSVSEYSEQFF
TRBV28,TRBJ2-1,.,many,TGTGCCAGCAAAGGTTACAATGAGCAGTTCTTC,CASKGYNEQFF
TRBV6-1,TRBJ2-1,TRBD2,few,TGTGCCAGCAGTGAGAGTAGCGGGAGCTTCTACAATGAGCAGTTCTTC,CASSESSGSFYNEQFF
TRBV20-1,TRBJ2-1,TRBD2,many,TGCAGTGCTAGAGGACTAGCGGGTGTCTCCTACAATGAGCAGTTCTTC,CSARGLAGVSYNEQFF
TRBV7-2,TRBJ1-2,.,many,TGTGCCAGCAGTCTGGGGGGGCGCGGTGGCTACACCTTC,CASSLGGRGGYTF
TRBV2,TRBJ1-1,TRBD1,many,TGTGCCAGCACTCGGACAGGGGGAAACACTGAAGCTTTCTTT,CASTRTGGNTEAFF
TRBV6-5,TRBJ2-1,TRBD2,few,TGTGCCAGCAGTTATCCGGGACTAGCGGTCAATGAGCAGTTCTTC,CASSYPGLAVNEQFF
TRBV5-1,TRBJ2-3,.,few,TGCGCCAGCAGCACCGGTAGTGCTTCTAGCACAGATACGCAGTATTTT,CASSTGSASSTDTQYF
TRBV4-3,TRBJ1-4,.,.,TGCGCCAGCAGCAAAACGACACCGTACTCAACTAATGAAAAACTGTTTTTT,CASSKTTPYSTNEKLFF
TRBV12-3/TRBV12-4,TRBJ2-1,.,few,TGTGCCAGCCGGGCGGGGCCCGGGACAAATGAGCAGTTCTTC,CASRAGPGTNEQFF
TRBV7-3,TRBJ2-6,.,.,TGTGCCAGCAGCTTAAGGTTGAATTCTGGGGCCAACGTCCTGACTTTC,CASSLRLNSGANVLTF
TRBV7-8,TRBJ2-2,.,few,TGTGCCAGCAGCCACGTCCCCGGGGAGCTGTTTTTT,CASSHVPGELFF
TRBV5-1,TRBJ1-5,.,.,TGCGCCAGCAGCTTGATGACGGGTCAGCCCCAGCATTTT,CASSLMTGQPQHF
TRBV29-1,TRBJ1-1,.,many,TGCAGCGTTGCTGGACAGTATATGAACACTGAAGCTTTCTTT,CSVAGQYMNTEAFF
TRBV29-1,TRBJ1-2,.,.,TGCAGCGCCGGGACCCGACCCATCTATGGCTACACCTTC,CSAGTRPIYGYTF
TRBV7-2,TRBJ1-3,.,many,TGTGCCAGCAGCTCGGGGGTGTCTGGAAACACCATATATTTT,CASSSGVSGNTIYF
TRBV28,TRBJ2-1,.,.,TGTGCCAGCAGTTCCCCCATAGGGGGGGGGGTCAATGAGCAGTTCTTC,CASSSPIGGGVNEQFF
TRBV18,TRBJ2-1,TRBD2,.,TGTGCCAGCTCATCGCTAGCGGGGGGGAACAATGAGCAGTTCTTC,CASSSLAGGNNEQFF
TRBV20-1,TRBJ2-3,TRBD2,few,TGCAGTGCCTCCGGGACTAACACAGATACGCAGTATTTT,CSASGTNTDTQYF
TRBV6-2/TRBV6-3,TRBJ2-7,.,.,TGTGCCAGCAGAACAATCGCCGACAGTGGAAGCTACGAGCAGTACTTC,CASRTIADSGSYEQYF
TRBV20-1,TRBJ1-6,.,.,TGCAGTGCTAGAGATGAGGGCAGAGATTCACCCCTCCACTTT,CSARDEGRDSPLHF
TRBV4-3,TRBJ1-1,TRBD1,many,TGCGCCAGCAGCCAAGAAAGGGACAGAGGGAACACTGAAGCTTTCTTT,CASSQERDRGNTEAFF
TRBV7-2,TRBJ2-3,.,many,TGTGCCAGCAGCTTAGTTGCGGTCCACACAGATACGCAGTATTTT,CASSLVAVHTDTQYF
TRBV30,TRBJ2-3,.,.,TGTGCCTGGAGTATCATTTTGGGCCGTACGCAGTATTTT,CAWSIILGRTQYF
TRBV10-1,TRBJ1-2,.,few,TGCGCCAGCAGTAGACAGAGGAACTATGGCTACACCTTC,CASSRQRNYGYTF
TRBV30,TRBJ2-5,.,.,TGTGCCTGGAGTTCAACCGGACAGCGACAAGAGACCCAGTACTTC,CAWSSTGQRQETQYF
TRBV20-1,TRBJ1-2,TRBD1,few,TGCAGTGCCCCACTTTCGGCAGGGGGAGACTATGGCTACACCTTC,CSAPLSAGGDYGYTF
TRBV24-1,TRBJ2-3,.,many,TGTGCCACCAGTGGATTTGCCTACGGACTCAACACAGATACGCAGTATTTT,CATSGFAYGLNTDTQYF
TRBV5-1,TRBJ2-2,TRBD2,many,TGCGCCAGCAGCTTGGGACTAGCGGCAACCGGGGAGCTGTTTTTT,CASSLGLAATGELFF
TRBV4-3,TRBJ2-3,TRBD2,many,TGCGCCAGCAGCCAAGATCCCGGAACCGGGACTAGCGGTTGGGGAGATACGCAGTATTTT,CASSQDPGTGTSGWGDTQYF
TRBV12-3/TRBV12-4,TRBJ2-1,TRBD1,few,TGTGCCAGCAGTTTAGCGAACAGGGGGAACTACAATGAGCAGTTCTTC,CASSLANRGNYNEQFF
TRBV20-1,TRBJ2-7,TRBD2,.,TGCAGTGCTAGAGATAGGCTAGCGGGCGAGCAGTACTTC,CSARDRLAGEQYF
TRBV5-5,TRBJ2-7,TRBD1,.,TGTGCCAGCAGAAGGGACAGGGAGACCTACGAGCAGTACTTC,CASRRDRETYEQYF
TRBV30,TRBJ2-7,.,.,TGTGCCTGGAGAGGGACGGCCCGAGGCTACGAGCAGTACTTC,CAWRGTARGYEQYF
TRBV20-1,TRBJ2-7,.,few,TGCAGTGCTAGAGCCCCACAGGCCACCACCTACGAGCAGTACTTC,CSARAPQATTYEQYF